This T cell receptor beta chain was identified during a study of T cells after yellow fever vaccination. General observations from the study: Most clones from primary vaccination were detected again post-booster (about 95% CD4, around 90% CD8). CD4 and CD8 compartments shared a small share of clonotypes, likely from convergent recombination.

A 5'RACE template-switching step, the method used to make TCR cDNA, added a universal primer site and UMIs. Each CDR3 protein is one row after TCRdb ran MiXCR on the 5' RACE reads. Of approximately 300,000 distinct CDR3 sequences listed, roughly 10% are singletons. Worth noting for this clonotype: No antigen is known for it.

J lost 6 bases, V lost 3 bases, and 16 bases had no gene match. The CDR3 runs to 17 residues. Germline loops: CDR1 SGHRS, CDR2 YFSETQ. This clonotype originated in a man aged 18 to 29 who received the YFV17D yellow fever vaccine. The V and J genes are TRBV5-1 and TRBJ2-3; 7 bases map to TRBD1. The sample consisted of CD4+ T cells sorted from PBMCs, taken 45 days after the yellow fever booster vaccination. Here the CDR3 reads CASSSPRGPAQTDTQYF. The CDR3 bases are TGCGCCAGCAGCTCTCCTAGGGGGCCAGCCCAGACGGATACGCAGTATTTT.